This T cell receptor beta chain is drawn from a study of T cell responses to AZD1222 COVID-19 vaccine. Study results and caveats: A rise in Spike-specific TCR breadth and depth followed two AZD1222 doses. Nearly half of the spike-specific TCRs reportedly recognize variant regions that carry no mutations. Repertoires were obtained solely post-peak T cell response. Only six or seven AZD1222 recipients were seropositive at baseline.

The germline V gene has CDR1 MNHEY and CDR2 SVGAGI. CDR3 length equals 15 residues. Trimming removed 6 bases at V and 4 bases at J, with 18 bases between. Concerning this clone: As yet, its antigen is unknown.

The data were produced by immunoSEQ multiplex PCR, yet TCRdb's version contains in-frame clones alone and is incomplete. The repertoire holds 95,000 to 150,000 clones, with about 92% as singletons. The chain combines TRBV6-5 with TRBJ1-1, with a weak D call TRBD1 (5 bases). The receptor comes from an adult who received the AZD1222 COVID-19 vaccine. This sample comprised peripheral blood, obtained 28 days after the second AZD1222 dose. This CDR3 is CASRGQTLAGTEAFF. DNA of the CDR3: TGTGCCAGCAGAGGACAAACCCTCGCGGGCACTGAAGCTTTCTTT.